This TCR beta chain appears in the sequencing data of a study of beta chain features in type 1 diabetes. The study, taken as a whole, reports: Individuals with type 1 diabetes displayed fewer insertions and more deletions at VDJ junctions. For cells with high TCR expression, cDNA sequencing could yield over-representation.

Sorted populations all had greater than 95% purity. Details on this clone: Its matching antigen is unknown.

Germline lookup yields CDR1 SGHNT and CDR2 YENEEA. V gave up 1 base and J gave up 2 bases, with 7 bases separating them. The CDR3 extends over 14 amino acids. Reverse transcribing all isolated RNA meant expressed TCRB transcripts were sequenced. The table came from immunoSEQ multiplex PCR; TCRdb's copy has only in-frame clones and leaves some out. Of about 130,000 clones in the sample, around a tenth were seen once. The sequence was collected from a man aged 18 to 29 in good health. The sequencing sample was made of central memory CD4+ T cells from blood. This sequence joins TRBV11-3 and TRBJ2-3, with D possibly matching TRBD1 (5 bases). CDR3 region: CASSLGGATDTQYF. The DNA of the CDR3 is TGTGCCAGCAGCTTAGGGGGCGCCACAGATACGCAGTATTTT.